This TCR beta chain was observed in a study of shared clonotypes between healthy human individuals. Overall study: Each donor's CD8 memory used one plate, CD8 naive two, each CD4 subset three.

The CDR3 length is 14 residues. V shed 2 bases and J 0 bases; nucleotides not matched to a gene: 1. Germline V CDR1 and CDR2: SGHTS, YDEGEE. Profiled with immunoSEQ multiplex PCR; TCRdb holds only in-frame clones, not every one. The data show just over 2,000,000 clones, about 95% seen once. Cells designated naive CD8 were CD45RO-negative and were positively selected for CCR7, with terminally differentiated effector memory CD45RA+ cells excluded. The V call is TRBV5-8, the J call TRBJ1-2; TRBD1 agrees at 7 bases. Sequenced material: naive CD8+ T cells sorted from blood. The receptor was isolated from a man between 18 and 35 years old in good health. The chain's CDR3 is CASSFGTANYGYTF. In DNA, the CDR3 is TGTGCCAGCAGCTTCGGGACAGCTAACTATGGCTACACCTTC.